This T cell receptor beta chain was obtained from a study of shared clonotypes between healthy human individuals. The CDR3 contains 16 residues. The ends lost 3 bases at V and 4 bases at J; junction bases unmatched: 8. Germline CDR1 reads MGHRA; CDR2 reads YSYEKL. Original handling: ImmunoSEQ output held junction-only sequences without quality scores, so filtering differed. Some clones are missing from TCRdb's copy, which holds only in-frame ones; the method was immunoSEQ multiplex PCR. Clonal size and the V and J genes are those of that table, whereas D and trimming came from the DNA. The sample consists of more than 2,000,000 clones, more than 85% of them appearing once.

The chain couples TRBV4-1 to TRBJ2-7; 11 positions agree with TRBD1. The clonotype comes from a man younger than 35 in good health. Some clones in this sample may be carry-over from other donors' samples. Sequences were obtained from naive CD4+ T cells from PBMCs. Indicated subset: CD45RA+ positively selected. In nucleotides, the CDR3 is TGCGCCAGCAGCCAGGAATGGACAGGGGGCGGGTACGAGCAGTACTTC. Protein sequence: CASSQEWTGGGYEQYF.